A single sample is the source of the 24 T cell receptor beta chains below, sequenced in a study of OX40 agonist ivuxolimab in advanced cancers. Only in-frame clones appear in the TCRdb table, and some are missing; sequencing was by immunoSEQ multiplex PCR. The table has just under 85,000 clones, about 80% seen once. Sample: CD4+ or CD8+ T cells sorted from blood, taken in a trial of the OX40 agonist ivuxolimab. The receptors were gathered from an adult with an advanced solid tumor such as melanoma, head and neck, liver or kidney cancer.

This clone appeared once. The genes are TRBV7-2 and TRBJ2-2, with 7 bases fitting TRBD2. V shed 5 bases, J shed 0 bases, and the junction held 3 bases outside the gene matches. CDR3 length: 15 amino acids. CDR1 is SGHTA and CDR2 is FQGNSA in the germline V gene. Written as DNA, the CDR3 is TGTGCCAGCAGCCCCGGGGGGTCGAACACCGGGGAGCTGTTTTTT. Protein product: CASSPGGSNTGELFF.

This clone was picked up one time. The chain links TRBV4-3 to TRBJ2-1; 8 positions agree with TRBD2. Germline CDR1 LGHNA, CDR2 YSLEER. The CDR3 sequence is 18 residues long. V was clipped by 1 base and J by 2 bases; unmatched bases: 10. The CDR3 nucleotides are TGCGCCAGCAGCCAAGGGGTAGGACGGGGGGGCCCCTACAATGAGCAGTTCTTC. It yields the protein CASSQGVGRGGPYNEQFF.

The V and J genes are TRBV11-2 and TRBJ1-2; TRBD1 might be the D (5 bases). The CDR3 extends over 13 amino acids. The V gene lost 7 bases and the J gene lost 3 bases, with 12 bases spanning the gap. Germline values: CDR1 SGHAT, CDR2 FQNNGV. CDR3 amino acids: CASTPDSYYGYTF. The CDR3 region has the DNA TGTGCCAGCACCCCCGACAGCTACTATGGCTACACCTTC. Using reference TRBV11-2 and TRBJ1-2 for the parts outside the CDR3, the full variable domain is EAGVAQSPRYKIIEKRQSVAFWCNPISGHATLYWYQQILGQGPKLLIQFQNNGVVDDSQLPKDRFSAERLKGVDSTLKIQPAKLEDSAVYLCASTPDSYYGYTFGSGTRLTVV.

The chain employs TRBV5-6 and TRBJ2-5; 11 bases fit TRBD1. The J call may be wrong; the DNA end is better matched by TRBJ2-7. The germline V gene encodes CDR1 SGHDT and CDR2 YYEEEE. The length of the CDR3 is 17 residues. DNA for the CDR3: TGTGCCAGCAGCTTTTTATCCGGGACAGGGGGAACCTACGAGCAGTACTTC. Translating it yields CASSFLSGTGGTYEQYF.

The chain uses TRBV7-8 and TRBJ2-1; 10 nucleotides match TRBD1. The germline V gene has CDR1 SGHVS and CDR2 FQNEAQ. CDR3 size: 19 residues. V lost 5 bases to trimming and J lost 3 bases; unmatched junction nucleotides: 16. CDR3 region: CASSARMTPGTGVYNEQFF. CDR3 sequence (DNA): TGTGCCAGCAGCGCCCGGATGACCCCAGGGACAGGGGTCTACAATGAGCAGTTCTTC.

This clone was seen only once. The chain recombines TRBV7-2 with TRBJ2-1, with 8 positions matching TRBD2. This CDR3 is 15 amino acids long. V lost 2 bases to trimming and J lost 8 bases; unmatched junction nucleotides: 8. Germline lookup yields CDR1 SGHTA and CDR2 FQGNSA. The CDR3 sequence is CASSLSSGVLYEQFF. The CDR3, as DNA: TGTGCCAGCAGCTTAAGTAGCGGGGTTCTCTATGAGCAGTTCTTC.

The rearrangement links TRBV19 to TRBJ1-2, with TRBD1 matching over 7 bases. The CDR3 sequence is 15 residues long. J gave up 6 bases and V 5 bases, and 12 bases lay outside the gene matches. CDR1 is LNHDA, CDR2 SQIVND, per germline (reference sequence). CDR3 in amino acids: CASSLNRNRGDGYTF. CDR3 DNA sequence: TGTGCCAGTAGTCTTAATAGAAACAGGGGCGATGGCTACACCTTC.

J is TRBJ1-5 and V is TRBV7-8; D perhaps matches TRBD1 (5 bases). Trimming removed 5 bases at V and 3 bases at J, with 11 bases between. From germline, CDR1 is SGHVS and CDR2 FQNEAQ. This CDR3 is 14 amino acids long. CDR3 nucleotide sequence: TGTGCCAGCAGCCGGGGGGACTCCAATCAGCCCCAGCATTTT. It encodes CASSRGDSNQPQHF. The variable domain in full, completed from reference TRBV7-8 and TRBJ1-5, reads GAGVSQSPRYKVAKRGQDVALRCDPISGHVSLFWYQQALGQGPEFLTYFQNEAQLDKSGLPSDRFFAERPEGSVSTLKIQRTQQEDSAVYLCASSRGDSNQPQHFGDGTRLSIL.

In nucleotides, the CDR3 is TGTGCCAGCAGTGACGGACTAGCGGGACTCGAGCAGTACGTC. Residues: CASSDGLAGLEQYV. The J gene is TRBJ2-7, the V gene TRBV28; 12 bases fit TRBD2. The CDR3 totals 14 residues. Germline V gene sequence: CDR1 MDHEN, CDR2 SYDVKM. The J segment lost 6 bases and the V segment lost 5 bases, leaving 5 bases of the junction unmatched.

Judged by abundance, this clone is medium-sized. The V and J genes are TRBV6-7 and TRBJ1-1; D gene uncertain. TRBV6-7 is filed as an ORF, its function uncertain. Trimming left V 2 bases short and J 1 base short, with 14 bases between. The length of the CDR3 is 16 residues. The CDR3 DNA follows: TGTGCCAGCAGTTACGGAAGGGAGGGATCGAACACTGAAGCTTTCTTT. Translated, it gives CASSYGREGSNTEAFF.

CDR3 residues: CASSRRPGRTNEKLFF. CDR3 sequence (DNA): TGTGCCAGCAGCCGCAGACCCGGGCGAACTAATGAAAAACTGTTTTTT. The chain has TRBV14 and TRBJ1-4, with D unresolved. Trimming took 4 bases from V and 1 from J, leaving 13 bases between them. This CDR3 spans 16 amino acids. Per the germline V gene, CDR1 is SGHDN and CDR2 is FVKESK.

This rearrangement joins TRBV19 to TRBJ2-1; D gene uncertain. The length of the CDR3 is 15 residues. Trimming shortened V by 3 bases and J by 8 bases, and 17 bases separated the two germline ends. Germline V gene sequence: CDR1 LNHDA, CDR2 SQIVND (reference sequence). The CDR3 sequence: CASSIGQAPEDEQFF. CDR3 DNA: TGTGCCAGTAGTATCGGGCAGGCGCCTGAGGATGAGCAGTTCTTC.

The chain employs TRBV5-1 and TRBJ2-1; 8 positions agree with TRBD2. CDR1 is SGHRS, CDR2 YFSETQ, per germline. The CDR3 consists of 14 residues. V was pared by 7 bases and J by 7 bases, with 10 bases of the junction left unmatched. CDR3 in amino acids: CASQAGEIRNEQFF. Here the CDR3 DNA reads TGCGCCAGCCAAGCGGGGGAGATTAGGAATGAGCAGTTCTTC.

This sequence joins TRBV28 and TRBJ2-7; 11 bases align to TRBD1. The CDR3 has 12 residues. Germline CDR1 and CDR2: MDHEN and SYDVKM. V lost 8 bases and J lost 4; bases outside the gene matches: 1. The DNA of the CDR3 is TGTGCCAGCGGGACAGGGGGATACGAGCAGTACTTC. Translated, it gives CASGTGGYEQYF.

V usage is TRBV6-5 and J usage is TRBJ2-3; D is unresolved. The CDR3 runs to 15 residues. CDR1 is MNHEY, CDR2 SVGAGI, per germline. Trimming removed 2 bases from V and 0 bases from J, with 9 bases in between. CDR3 in DNA: TGTGCCAGCAGTTACCAGCACCCTAGCACAGATACGCAGTATTTT. Translation: CASSYQHPSTDTQYF.

V gene TRBV6-4 combines with J gene TRBJ2-1; tentative D call: TRBD1 (6 bases). V was clipped by 0 bases and J by 8 bases, with 20 bases between them. The CDR3 is 17 residues long. Germline V CDR1 and CDR2: MRHNA, SNTAGT. The CDR3, as DNA: TGTGCCAGCAGTGACTCCGCAGGGGTAATTACTTTGGATGAGCAGTTCTTC. Protein: CASSDSAGVITLDEQFF.

This clone was seen a single time. The chain carries TRBV19 and TRBJ2-2; D is unresolved. The V and J ends lost 5 bases and 4 bases respectively, with 11 bases between them. Per the germline V gene, CDR1 is LNHDA and CDR2 is SQIVND (reference sequence). The CDR3 length is 14 residues. The DNA of the CDR3 is TGTGCCAGTAGTGCTCCCTGGGGCACCGGGGAGCTGTTTTTT. Its translation is CASSAPWGTGELFF.

Only a few counts were recorded for this clone. The CDR3 region is CASSDRGRTEAFF. DNA of the CDR3: TGTGCCAGCAGTGACAGGGGGCGGACTGAAGCTTTCTTT. The rearrangement uses TRBV2 and TRBJ1-1, with 8 nucleotides matching TRBD1. Per germline, CDR1 SNHLY and CDR2 FYNNEI. The CDR3 extends over 13 amino acids. The V segment lost 3 bases and the J segment 5 bases; nucleotides outside the gene matches: 2.

A few counts support this clone. The chain links TRBV9 to TRBJ1-3; D call uncertain. This CDR3 contains 14 residues. Trimming pared 1 base from V and 4 bases from J, leaving 9 bases between. Germline values: CDR1 SGDLS, CDR2 YYNGEE. The CDR3 sequence is CASSVFWQGNTIYF. The CDR3 nucleotides are TGTGCCAGCAGCGTATTCTGGCAAGGAAACACCATATATTTT.

The chain recombines TRBV5-4 with TRBJ1-1, with TRBD1 matching over 7 bases. The CDR3 totals 12 residues. Germline V CDR1 and CDR2: SGHNT, YYREEE (reference sequence). Germline trimming cut 4 bases from V and 6 bases from J; bases unmatched to any gene: 3. CDR3 sequence: CASSKDRAEAFF. The CDR3 nucleotides read TGTGCCAGCAGCAAAGACAGGGCTGAAGCTTTCTTT.

The genes are TRBV5-8 and TRBJ2-7; D is unclear. The CDR3 is 12 residues long. Between the trimmed V and J ends, which lost 3 bases and 5 bases, there was a span of 9 bases. Germline V CDR1 and CDR2: SGHTS, YDEGEE. The CDR3 loop is CASSSQSDEQYF. CDR3 in DNA: TGTGCCAGCAGCTCCCAGTCCGACGAGCAGTACTTC.

In the case of this clone: Different DNA sequences within this sample yield the same CDR3. The chain employs TRBV5-5 and TRBJ1-5; D remains unclear. This CDR3 region has 14 residues. Germline V CDR1 and CDR2: SGHKS, YYEKEE (reference sequence). Trimming cost V 2 bases and J 2 bases, with 8 bases left between them. The CDR3, as DNA: TGTGCCAGCAGCTTTTTGGGCGGCAATCAGCCCCAGCATTTT. Its translation: CASSFLGGNQPQHF.

This sequence joins TRBV15 and TRBJ1-5; no clear D gene. CDR1 and CDR2 from the germline V gene are LNHNV and YYDKDF (reference sequence). Trimming took 6 bases from V and 2 from J, leaving 8 bases between them. CDR3 length: 13 amino acids. CDR3 region: CATSDAGNQPQHF. CDR3 bases: TGTGCCACCAGTGACGCGGGCAATCAGCCCCAGCATTTT.

The chain carries TRBV4-2 and TRBJ2-5; the D gene is possibly TRBD1 (6 bases). The CDR3 sequence is 15 residues long. The V gene's germline CDR1 is LGHNA and CDR2 YNFKEQ. V was clipped by 1 base and J by 2 bases, with 11 bases between them. The CDR3 here is CASSQVVGGQETQYF. The DNA for the CDR3 is TGTGCCAGCAGCCAAGTAGTAGGGGGTCAAGAGACCCAGTACTTC.